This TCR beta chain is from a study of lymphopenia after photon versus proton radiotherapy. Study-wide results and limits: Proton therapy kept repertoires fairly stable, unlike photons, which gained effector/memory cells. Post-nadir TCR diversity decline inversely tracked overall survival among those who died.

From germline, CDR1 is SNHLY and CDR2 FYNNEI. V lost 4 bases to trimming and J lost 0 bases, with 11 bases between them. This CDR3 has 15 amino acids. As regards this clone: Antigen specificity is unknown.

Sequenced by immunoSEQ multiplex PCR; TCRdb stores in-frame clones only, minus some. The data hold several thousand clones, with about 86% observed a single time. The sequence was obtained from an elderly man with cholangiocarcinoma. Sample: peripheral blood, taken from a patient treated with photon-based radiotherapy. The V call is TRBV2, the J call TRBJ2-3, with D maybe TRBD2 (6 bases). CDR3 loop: CASSGNSGSTDTQYF. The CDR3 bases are TGTGCCAGCAGTGGGAATAGCGGTAGCACAGATACGCAGTATTTT.